Listed here are 14 T cell receptor beta chains from one sample, sequenced in a study of cytomegalovirus exposure and HLA in healthy donors. Amplification used 60 Vbeta primers and 13 Jbeta primers. The table came from immunoSEQ multiplex PCR; TCRdb's copy has only in-frame clones and leaves some out. The table has about 76,000 clones, under 85% seen once; the top ten hold roughly 16%. Sequencing was carried out using PBMCs. These receptors all stem from a woman aged 40 to 55 in good health and CMV-seropositive.

In this sample, this clone turned up once. The chain is built from TRBV19 and TRBJ1-2, with 7 bases aligning to TRBD1. Germline V CDR1 and CDR2: LNHDA, SQIVND (reference sequence). This CDR3 has 13 amino acids. V lost 6 bases to trimming and J lost 2 bases; unmatched junction nucleotides: 3. This chain's CDR3 is CASRQGLNYGYTF. The DNA of the CDR3 is TGTGCCAGTAGACAGGGGCTAAACTATGGCTACACCTTC.

Regarding this clone: One end of the junction fails to match germline, which may point to a read error. This sequence joins TRBV7-9 and TRBJ1-4; D possibly corresponds to TRBD1 (6 bases). This CDR3 comprises 17 residues. Per the germline V gene, CDR1 is SEHNR and CDR2 is FQNEAQ (reference sequence). As DNA, the CDR3 is TGTTCCAGCAGCTTACCATACAGGGATACAACTAATGAAAAACTGTTTTTT. Translated, it gives CSSSLPYRDTTNEKLFF.

This clone has a handful of counts. J is TRBJ2-7 and V is TRBV28, with 7 bases identical to TRBD1. The V segment lost 6 bases and the J segment 6 bases; nucleotides outside the gene matches: 5. The CDR3 covers 12 residues. Germline CDR1 reads MDHEN; CDR2 reads SYDVKM. CDR3 nucleotides: TGTGCCAGCAGCCCTACAGGGGCCGAGCAGTACTTC. Its translation: CASSPTGAEQYF. The full variable domain, in which reference TRBV28 and TRBJ2-7 provide the parts outside the CDR3, is DVKVTQSSRYLVKRTGEKVFLECVQDMDHENMFWYRQDPGLGLRLIYFSYDVKMKEKGDIPEGYSVSREKKERFSLILESASTNQTSMYLCASSPTGAEQYFGPGTRLTVT.

CDR3 amino acids: CASSPTSGGAQDNEQFF. In DNA form, the CDR3 reads TGCGCCAGCAGCCCGACTAGCGGGGGGGCTCAAGACAATGAGCAGTTCTTC. This rearrangement joins TRBV4-1 to TRBJ2-1; 14 bases line up with TRBD2. This CDR3 has 17 residues. CDR1 and CDR2 from the germline V gene are MGHRA and YSYEKL. Trimming at V came to 4 bases and at J to 5 bases, leaving 7 bases not matched to a gene.

The chain recombines TRBV5-4 with TRBJ2-5, with 14 bases fitting TRBD2. The CDR3 is 14 amino acids. CDR1 and CDR2 from the germline V gene are SGHNT and YYREEE (reference sequence). V was clipped by 7 bases and J by 1 base; unmatched bases: 0. The CDR3 is CASGTSGGQETQYF. DNA of the CDR3: TGTGCCAGCGGGACTAGCGGGGGCCAAGAGACCCAGTACTTC.

The genes are TRBV5-1 and TRBJ1-1, with TRBD1 identical over 8 bases. Germline V CDR1 and CDR2: SGHRS, YFSETQ. V was pared by 1 base and J by 7 bases, with 3 bases of the junction left unmatched. CDR3 length: 13 amino acids. This CDR3 reads CASSLIQGGEAFF. The CDR3 DNA is TGCGCCAGCAGCTTGATACAGGGGGGTGAAGCTTTCTTT.

For this clone: Other DNA sequences in this sample translate to the same CDR3. The genes are TRBV7-9 and TRBJ2-3, with D perhaps TRBD2 (5 bases). The V and J ends lost 3 bases and 1 base respectively, with 8 bases between them. The germline V gene encodes CDR1 SEHNR and CDR2 FQNEAQ (reference sequence). The length of the CDR3 is 14 residues. CDR3 residues: CASSLQRRTDTQYF. CDR3 nucleotides: TGTGCCAGCAGCTTGCAGCGGCGCACAGATACGCAGTATTTT.

This clone was seen more than once but under ten times. The chain employs TRBV18 and TRBJ1-1; 7 bases map to TRBD1. The junction had 7 bases not matched to a gene; V was cut back by 1 base and J by 5 bases. The CDR3 runs 15 residues. The germline V gene has CDR1 KGHSH and CDR2 LQKENI. The CDR3 coding sequence is TGTGCCAGCTCACCACGACAGGGCCGTGGGACTGAAGCTTTCTTT. Translated, it gives CASSPRQGRGTEAFF. The variable domain in full, with the rest retrieved from reference TRBV18 and TRBJ1-1, is NAGVMQNPRHLVRRRGQEARLRCSPMKGHSHVYWYRQLPEEGLKFMVYLQKENIIDESGMPKERFSAEFPKEGPSILRIQQVVRGDSAAYFCASSPRQGRGTEAFFGQGTRLTVV.

CDR3 nucleotides: TGTGCCATCAGTGATATGAATGAGCAGTTCTTC. Translation gives CAISDMNEQFF. This sequence joins TRBV10-3 and TRBJ2-1, with D unresolved. V lost 3 bases to trimming and J lost 7 bases, with 4 bases between them. Germline-derived CDR1 and CDR2 are ENHRY and SYGVKD. The CDR3 runs to 11 residues.

This rearrangement joins TRBV5-1 to TRBJ2-1, with D maybe TRBD1 (6 bases). Per the germline V gene, CDR1 is SGHRS and CDR2 is YFSETQ. V gave up 2 bases and J gave up 6 bases, with 9 bases separating them. The CDR3 totals 13 residues. The CDR3 loop is CASSFRDTNEQFF. The CDR3 DNA follows: TGCGCCAGCAGCTTCCGGGACACCAATGAGCAGTTCTTC.

This clone was counted a single time. The V and J genes are TRBV6-6 and TRBJ2-1; D is ambiguous. Germline CDR1 MNHNY, CDR2 SVGAGI (reference sequence). Trimming pared 2 bases from V and 5 bases from J, leaving 10 bases between. CDR3 length equals 14 residues. CDR3 loop: CASSYMENHNEQFF. CDR3 DNA sequence: TGTGCCAGCAGTTACATGGAGAACCACAATGAGCAGTTCTTC.

This clone showed up just a few times. This chain connects TRBV29-1 to TRBJ2-1, with 7 bases matching TRBD1. V trimming: 5 bases; J trimming: 0 bases; junction bases outside the gene matches: 22. The CDR3 has 20 residues. Germline assignment: CDR1 SQVTM and CDR2 ANQGSEA. The CDR3 region has the DNA TGCAGCGTTTCATTAGCGTTGGGGAGACAGGGACCGTTCTCCTACAATGAGCAGTTCTTC. Its translation is CSVSLALGRQGPFSYNEQFF.

The chain has TRBV5-6 and TRBJ1-5, with TRBD1 as a possible D gene (6 bases). The V end lost 1 base, the J end lost 2 bases, and 10 bases lay between the germline ends. This CDR3 comprises 15 residues. The germline CDR1 and CDR2 sequences are SGHDT and YYEEEE. The DNA for the CDR3 is TGTGCCAGCAGCTTGACAGGGTCGGGCAATCAGCCCCAGCATTTT. Encoded protein: CASSLTGSGNQPQHF.

The chain employs TRBV29-1 and TRBJ1-2; 10 bases map to TRBD1. The germline V gene has CDR1 SQVTM and CDR2 ANQGSEA. The CDR3 is made up of 15 amino acids. V lost 7 bases and J lost 4; bases outside the gene matches: 12. DNA of the CDR3: TGCAGCGGAGACGTGAGGACAGGGGGTACCTATGGCTACACCTTC. As protein: CSGDVRTGGTYGYTF.